Following are 10 T cell receptor beta chains from one sample sequenced in a study of identical twins. TCRdb re-analysed the 5' RACE reads in MiXCR, keeping a single row per CDR3 protein. The sample records about 890,000 distinct CDR3 sequences, around 12% being singletons. This sample was shared with a second study, whose subject was yellow fever vaccine responses in identical twins.

Sequencing was carried out using PBMCs. The receptors come from a young woman in good health.

The table lists this clonotype with a few counts. This chain uses TRBV3-1 with TRBJ2-3; perhaps TRBD2 as D (7 bases). The germline gives CDR1 LGHDT, CDR2 YNNKEL (reference sequence). The CDR3 has 19 amino acids. V dropped 2 bases and J dropped 2 bases, with 23 bases sitting between them. CDR3 loop: CASSQLGRGGGYPTDTQYF. The CDR3, as DNA: TGTGCCAGCAGCCAACTTGGGCGCGGCGGGGGCTACCCCACAGATACGCAGTATTTT.

This clonotype has a handful of counts. The V and J genes are TRBV14 and TRBJ1-1; D is perhaps TRBD1 (5 bases). Trimming took off 4 bases at V and 0 bases at J, with 15 bases between the two ends. CDR3 length: 16 amino acids. Germline values: CDR1 SGHDN, CDR2 FVKESK. CDR3 nucleotide sequence: TGTGCCAGCAGCCCCGAGCGGGGGAGCATGAACACTGAAGCTTTCTTT. This encodes CASSPERGSMNTEAFF.

This clonotype was picked up many times. CDR3 bases: TGTGCCAGCAGCATTCAGCGGGCGCGGTACAATGAGCAGTTCTTC. This codes for CASSIQRARYNEQFF. The chain carries TRBV28 and TRBJ2-1; D is perhaps TRBD2 (6 bases). The V end lost 6 bases, the J end lost 4 bases, and 16 bases lay between the germline ends. Germline V gene lookup returns CDR1 MDHEN and CDR2 SYDVKM. CDR3 length equals 15 residues.

This clonotype was seen ten or more times. The rearrangement links TRBV24-1 to TRBJ2-7; 8 bases line up with TRBD1. The CDR3 spans 15 residues. CDR1 and CDR2 (germline): KGHDR, SFDVKD. The J segment lost 6 bases and the V segment lost 2 bases, leaving 8 bases of the junction unmatched. CDR3 residues: CATSDSKDRAIEQYF. CDR3 DNA sequence: TGTGCCACCAGTGATTCAAAGGACAGGGCTATCGAGCAGTACTTC.

This clonotype was counted ten times or more. This chain joins TRBV11-2 and TRBJ1-2; 8 bases are shared with TRBD1. Germline trimming cut 0 bases from V and 4 bases from J; bases unmatched to any gene: 7. This CDR3 comprises 16 residues. Looked up from germline, CDR1 is SGHAT and CDR2 is FQNNGV. CDR3 in DNA: TGTGCCAGCAGCTTAGATCTCGGGACAGGCCTCTATGGCTACACCTTC. Encoded protein: CASSLDLGTGLYGYTF.

The chain joins TRBV20-1 to TRBJ2-3; D not certain. CDR1 is DFQATT, CDR2 SNEGSKA, per germline (reference sequence). Trimming stripped 0 bases from V and 2 bases from J, with 18 bases between. This CDR3 comprises 17 residues. CDR3 protein: CSARDQRLERYTDTQYF. In DNA, the CDR3 is TGCAGTGCTAGAGATCAGAGACTCGAGCGATACACAGATACGCAGTATTTT.

The chain couples TRBV15 to TRBJ2-3; D gene ambiguous. This CDR3 spans 16 amino acids. Germline V CDR1 and CDR2: LNHNV, YYDKDF (reference sequence). With 5 bases removed from V and 0 bases from J, the gap between germline ends came to 15 bases. The CDR3 nucleotides read TGTGCCACCAGCCCCCATCGGGCCTTGAGCACAGATACGCAGTATTTT. Translation gives CATSPHRALSTDTQYF. Supplemented by reference TRBV15 and TRBJ2-3, the full variable domain reads DAMVIQNPRYQVTQFGKPVTLSCSQTLNHNVMYWYQQKSSQAPKLLFHYYDKDFNNEADTPDNFQSRRPNTSFCFLDIRSPGLGDTAMYLCATSPHRALSTDTQYFGPGTRLTVL.

J is TRBJ1-1 and V is TRBV12-5; 9 bases line up with TRBD1. The trim removed 1 base at V and 8 bases at J, leaving 2 bases unmatched. Germline CDR1 reads LGHNT; CDR2 reads FRNRAP. The CDR3 totals 13 residues. The DNA of the CDR3 is TGTGCTAGTGGTTTGGCCGGGACAGGGGAAGCTTTCTTT. It codes for CASGLAGTGEAFF.

The rearrangement uses TRBV3-1 and TRBJ2-1, with 12 positions matching TRBD1. V shed 4 bases, J shed 5 bases, and the junction held 9 bases outside the gene matches. Germline V CDR1 and CDR2: LGHDT, YNNKEL (reference sequence). This CDR3 region has 17 residues. The CDR3 coding sequence is TGTGCCAGCAGCCGAATGCCCGGGACAGGGGGCCACAATGAGCAGTTCTTC. Encoded protein: CASSRMPGTGGHNEQFF.

The chain is built from TRBV10-3 and TRBJ2-1; 7 nucleotides match TRBD1. Trimming took 11 bases from V and 5 from J; bases not matched to a gene: 6. CDR3 size: 12 residues. Per germline, CDR1 ENHRY and CDR2 SYGVKD. CDR3 coding DNA: TGTGCCGCTAAGGGACAGCACAATGAGCAGTTCTTC. Amino acids: CAAKGQHNEQFF.